Presented here are 17 T cell receptor beta chains from one specimen sequenced in a study of blood T cells in healthy people across ages. Next came a second PCR, run for about 7 to 11 cycles, which used a sample-barcoded 5' primer along with a J-beta primer mix. Each CDR3 protein is one row after TCRdb ran MiXCR on the 5' RACE reads. The top ten hold approximately 7% of the sample, which has 1.2 million to 1.5 million distinct CDR3 sequences, around 59% seen once. Sample: blood. These receptors all come from a man younger than 30 in good health.

The J gene is TRBJ1-5, the V gene TRBV6-5; 10 bases are a match to TRBD1. Germline V gives CDR1 MNHEY, CDR2 SVGAGI. The junction had 9 bases not matched to a gene; V was cut back by 6 bases and J by 7 bases. The CDR3 has 15 residues. The chain's CDR3 is CASSPDSDRGQPQHF. CDR3 nucleotides: TGTGCCAGCAGCCCCGATTCGGACAGGGGGCAGCCCCAGCATTTT.

This clonotype was observed once. A much larger clone differs by one base, so this may be a read error. The genes are TRBV5-6 and TRBJ1-2; D uncertain. V was shortened by 3 bases and J by 2 bases, with 5 bases between the two germline ends. The CDR3 runs to 12 residues. Per the germline V gene, CDR1 is SGHDT and CDR2 is YYEEEE. DNA of the CDR3: TGTGCCAGCAGCTCGAAGAACTATGGCTACACCTTC. Its translation is CASSSKNYGYTF. Full variable domain (outside the CDR3, taken from reference TRBV5-6 and TRBJ1-2): DAGVTQSPTHLIKTRGQQVTLRCSPKSGHDTVSWYQQALGQGPQFIFQYYEEEERQRGNFPDRFSGHQFPNYSSELNVNALLLGDSALYLCASSSKNYGYTFGSGTRLTVV.

This clonotype was found a few times. This sequence joins TRBV27 and TRBJ2-5; 11 nucleotides align to TRBD2. The CDR3 runs to 18 residues. Germline values: CDR1 MNHEY, CDR2 SMNVEV (reference sequence). With V trimmed by 4 bases and J by 5 bases, 15 bases remained unmatched. CDR3 sequence reads: CASSSGSVTSGVRETQYF. The CDR3, as DNA: TGTGCCAGCAGTTCCGGCTCCGTGACTAGCGGGGTCAGGGAGACCCAGTACTTC.

The rearrangement links TRBV20-1 to TRBJ2-4; unclear D gene. Judging by the DNA end, TRBJ2-7 fits better; the J call may be wrong. Germline CDR1 reads DFQATT; CDR2 reads SNEGSKA (reference sequence). The CDR3 runs 13 residues. This chain's CDR3 is CSARSGFGYEQYF. The CDR3 bases are TGCAGTGCTAGAAGTGGGTTTGGGTACGAGCAGTACTTC.

The V call is TRBV20-1, the J call TRBJ2-1; 8 positions agree with TRBD2. Trimming cost V 3 bases and J 5 bases; bases outside gene matches: 6. This CDR3 region has 14 residues. CDR1 and CDR2 from the germline V gene are DFQATT and SNEGSKA (reference sequence). In DNA form, the CDR3 reads TGCAGTGCTAGGGGGGGACTAGACCACAATGAGCAGTTCTTC. Amino acid sequence: CSARGGLDHNEQFF.

With respect to this clonotype: An end of the junction does not agree with germline; a read error may underlie this. This chain links TRBV29-1 with TRBJ2-6, with D possibly being TRBD1 or TRBD2 (5 bases each). Germline CDR1 is SQVTM and CDR2 is ANQGSEA. CDR3 length equals 15 residues. As DNA, the CDR3 is TGCAGCGTTGAAGAGGGACCCCGTGGGACCAACGTCCTGACTTTC. Translated, it gives CSVEEGPRGTNVLTF.

This clonotype was detected a few times. This sequence joins TRBV20-1 and TRBJ2-3; TRBD2 matches 11 bases. This CDR3 comprises 14 residues. Per the germline V gene, CDR1 is DFQATT and CDR2 is SNEGSKA (reference sequence). Trimming cost V 2 bases and J 5 bases; bases outside gene matches: 3. For the CDR3, the DNA is TGCAGTGCTAGAACTAGCGGGAGAGTAGATACGCAGTATTTT. Translation gives CSARTSGRVDTQYF.

The V and J genes are TRBV28 and TRBJ2-5, with 8 positions matching TRBD1. This CDR3 is 15 amino acids long. V was clipped by 6 bases and J by 11 bases; unmatched bases: 17. The germline V gene encodes CDR1 MDHEN and CDR2 SYDVKM. DNA for the CDR3: TGTGCCAGCAGCCCCCGGGACAGGATAAATCGGGAGCAGTACTTC. It codes for CASSPRDRINREQYF.

The V gene is TRBV27, the J gene TRBJ1-2; TRBD1 is a possible D gene (5 bases). Germline V gene sequence: CDR1 MNHEY, CDR2 SMNVEV (reference sequence). The CDR3 totals 13 residues. V was cut by 2 bases and J by 7 bases, with 11 bases left in between. CDR3 DNA: TGTGCCAGCAGTTTAGGAGGGGTTAGTGGCTACACCTTC. Its protein product is CASSLGGVSGYTF.

This clonotype showed up just a few times. This chain links TRBV29-1 with TRBJ2-7, with a tentative D call TRBD1 (6 bases). Trimming pared 5 bases from V and 6 bases from J, leaving 14 bases between. The germline V gene has CDR1 SQVTM and CDR2 ANQGSEA. The CDR3 consists of 12 residues. The CDR3 protein is CSVLDLGGEQYF. The DNA for the CDR3 is TGCAGCGTTTTGGACCTAGGGGGCGAGCAGTACTTC.

This clonotype has only a few counts. V usage is TRBV29-1 and J usage is TRBJ2-7; D gene unclear. The V end was cut by 1 base, the J end by 4 bases, with 14 bases between. This CDR3 has 14 amino acids. Germline V CDR1 and CDR2: SQVTM, ANQGSEA. In DNA, the CDR3 is TGCAGCGTTGAAGGAACCGGGCCAAGTTACGAGCAGTACTTC. This translates into CSVEGTGPSYEQYF.

The chain carries TRBV4-3 and TRBJ2-7; 7 nucleotides align to TRBD2. There are 16 residues in the CDR3. J gave up 4 bases and V 1 base, and 10 bases lay outside the gene matches. Germline CDR1 reads LGHNA; CDR2 reads YSLEER. CDR3: CASSQVGDPGGYEQYF. The CDR3, as DNA: TGCGCCAGCAGCCAAGTCGGGGACCCCGGGGGGTACGAGCAGTACTTC.

This clonotype has only a few counts. One junction end disagrees with the germline gene, perhaps due to a read error. The chain is built from TRBV9 and TRBJ2-5; the D is unclear. Germline CDR1 reads SGDLS; CDR2 reads YYNGEE. The CDR3 loop spans 12 amino acids. The CDR3 loop is CASSVNQETQYF. The DNA for the CDR3 is TGCGCCAGCAGCGTCAACCAAGAGACCCAGTACTTC.

This clonotype was detected a few times. The V and J genes are TRBV9 and TRBJ1-2; no clear D. This CDR3 contains 13 residues. Per the germline V gene, CDR1 is SGDLS and CDR2 is YYNGEE. Trimming pared 0 bases from V and 1 base from J, leaving 4 bases between. This CDR3 reads CASSVDDNYGYTF. CDR3 bases: TGTGCCAGCAGCGTAGACGATAACTATGGCTACACCTTC.

In this sample, this clonotype turned up once. This chain connects TRBV28 to TRBJ2-2, with 8 positions matching TRBD1. Germline CDR1 reads MDHEN; CDR2 reads SYDVKM. The ends lost 6 bases at V and 6 bases at J; junction bases unmatched: 18. The length of the CDR3 is 18 residues. CDR3 sequence (DNA): TGTGCCAGCAGCCGAGTAACTGGACAGGGCCCAGGGTCCGGGGAGCTGTTTTTT. This sequence encodes CASSRVTGQGPGSGELFF.

In DNA form, the CDR3 reads TGTGCCAGCAGCCAAGGAGCTAACAGGGGGGGCACTGAAGCTTTCTTT. Encoded protein: CASSQGANRGGTEAFF. The rearrangement joins TRBV14 to TRBJ1-1; the match to TRBD1 covers 8 bases. CDR1 is SGHDN and CDR2 is FVKESK in the germline V gene. Trimming at V came to 1 base and at J to 4 bases, leaving 8 bases not matched to a gene. The CDR3 has 16 amino acids.

The CDR3 DNA reads as TGTGCCAGCAGTCCCGGCGGGGACTCCCTTCCTTACGAGCAGTACTTC. As protein: CASSPGGDSLPYEQYF. This chain uses TRBV6-5 with TRBJ2-7, with D tentatively TRBD2 (6 bases). This CDR3 is built from 16 residues. V was pared by 5 bases and J by 4 bases, with 21 bases between. From germline, CDR1 is MNHEY and CDR2 SVGAGI.